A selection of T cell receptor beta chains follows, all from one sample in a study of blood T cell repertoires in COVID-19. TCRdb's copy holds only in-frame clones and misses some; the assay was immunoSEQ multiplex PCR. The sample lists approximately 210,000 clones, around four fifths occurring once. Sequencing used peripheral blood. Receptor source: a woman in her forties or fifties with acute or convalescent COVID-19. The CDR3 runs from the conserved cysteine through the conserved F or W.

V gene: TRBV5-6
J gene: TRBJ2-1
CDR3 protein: CASSLAVASGGADEQFF

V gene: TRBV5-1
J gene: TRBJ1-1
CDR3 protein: CASSPGVMNTEAFF

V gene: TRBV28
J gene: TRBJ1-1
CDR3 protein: CATRDRRRNTEAFF

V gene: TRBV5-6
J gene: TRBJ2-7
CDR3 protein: CASSASSYEQYF

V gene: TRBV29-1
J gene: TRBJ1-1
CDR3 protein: CSVLTQGTEAFF

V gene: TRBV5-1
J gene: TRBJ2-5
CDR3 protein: CASSEGLAVGGTQYF

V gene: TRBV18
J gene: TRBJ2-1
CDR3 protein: CASSPGLAGGPTFEQFF

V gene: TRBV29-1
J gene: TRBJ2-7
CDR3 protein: CSVEAGQRRGEQYF

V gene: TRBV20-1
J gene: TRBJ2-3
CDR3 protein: CSAAQGDTQYF

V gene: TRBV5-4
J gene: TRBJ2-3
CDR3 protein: CASSLYVSGRTDTQYF

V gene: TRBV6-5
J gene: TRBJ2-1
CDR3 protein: CASSYGQGSGYEQFF

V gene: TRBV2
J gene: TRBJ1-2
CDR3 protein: CASSEAGDKYGYTF